These 17 T cell receptor beta chains came from one sample sequenced in a study of regulatory T cells in long-lasting Graves disease. With iRepertoire HTBI primers and Arm-PCR of CDR3 regions, TCR beta libraries were built. Using its own MiXCR run on the multiplex PCR reads, TCRdb lists one record per CDR3 protein. In the table there are over 450,000 distinct CDR3 sequences, around a fifth of which are singletons. The time point: persistent/refractory GD, antithyroid drugs over 5 years with positive TRAb. The TCR library used RNA extracted from PBMCs. Material: peripheral blood mononuclear cells (PBMCs), obtained when the disease was refractory, from a patient treated with antithyroid drugs. These receptors all stem from a female donor with Graves disease.

The chain carries TRBV7-9 and TRBJ1-1; D uncertain. V shed 2 bases and J shed 3 bases, with 16 bases lying between them. CDR1 is SEHNR, CDR2 FQNEAQ, per germline (reference sequence). This CDR3 has 16 amino acids. The CDR3 sequence: CASSLFKRGGHTEAFF. The CDR3 DNA reads TGTGCCAGCAGCTTATTCAAGCGAGGCGGGCACACTGAAGCTTTCTTT.

This clonotype was counted only a few times. The rearrangement uses TRBV6-5 and TRBJ2-3, with 16 bases matching TRBD2. With 2 bases clipped from V and 3 bases from J, the junction kept 8 bases outside the gene matches. The CDR3 covers 19 residues. Germline assignment: CDR1 MNHEY and CDR2 SVGAGI. This CDR3 reads CASSYRGTSGGAVTDTQYF. As DNA, the CDR3 is TGTGCCAGCAGTTACCGAGGGACTAGCGGGGGGGCGGTAACAGATACGCAGTATTTT.

CDR3 sequence reads: CASSVSGTGRQPQHF. The DNA of the CDR3 is TGTGCCAGCAGCGTATCCGGGACAGGGAGGCAGCCCCAGCATTTT. This sequence joins TRBV9 and TRBJ1-5; 9 bases fit TRBD1. CDR1 is SGDLS, CDR2 YYNGEE, per germline. Trimming at V came to 1 base and at J to 7 bases, leaving 6 bases not matched to a gene. The CDR3 totals 15 residues. The full variable domain, in which reference TRBV9 and TRBJ1-5 provide the parts outside the CDR3, is DSGVTQTPKHLITATGQRVTLRCSPRSGDLSVYWYQQSLDQGLQFLIQYYNGEERAKGNILERFSAQQFPDLHSELNLSSLELGDSALYFCASSVSGTGRQPQHFGDGTRLSIL.

This clonotype came up many times. The gene calls are TRBV28 and TRBJ1-4; D is possibly TRBD1 (5 bases). Germline V CDR1 and CDR2: MDHEN, SYDVKM. Trimming took off 3 bases at V and 4 bases at J, with 36 bases between the two ends. CDR3 length: 23 residues. This CDR3 reads CASSFLWGGTSPIYLPVNEKLFF. Here the CDR3 DNA reads TGTGCCAGCAGTTTCTTGTGGGGGGGGACCTCACCCATTTACCTACCTGTTAATGAAAAACTGTTTTTT. The full variable domain, rest sourced from reference TRBV28 and TRBJ1-4, is DVKVTQSSRYLVKRTGEKVFLECVQDMDHENMFWYRQDPGLGLRLIYFSYDVKMKEKGDIPEGYSVSREKKERFSLILESASTNQTSMYLCASSFLWGGTSPIYLPVNEKLFFGSGTQLSVL.

This clonotype was seen repeatedly, ten times or more. Written as DNA, the CDR3 is TGTGCCAGCAGTTACTCATCCAACACTGAAGCTTTCTTT. As protein: CASSYSSNTEAFF. The chain combines TRBV6-5 with TRBJ1-1, with D unclear. The CDR3 is 13 amino acids. Trimming shortened V by 0 bases and J by 2 bases, and 4 bases separated the two germline ends. Germline V gene sequence: CDR1 MNHEY, CDR2 SVGAGI.

This clonotype was counted at least ten times. V and J are TRBV29-1 and TRBJ1-1; tentative D call: TRBD1 (5 bases). The V end was cut by 4 bases, the J end by 6 bases, with 21 bases between. In germline, CDR1 is SQVTM, CDR2 ANQGSEA. The CDR3 runs to 15 residues. The CDR3 is CSVVSPTGPLAEAFF. The CDR3 DNA reads as TGCAGCGTTGTGTCCCCGACGGGGCCCCTGGCTGAAGCTTTCTTT.

There are many counts of this clonotype. The chain couples TRBV28 to TRBJ2-2, with D perhaps TRBD1 (5 bases). CDR1 is MDHEN and CDR2 is SYDVKM in the germline V gene. The CDR3 spans 16 residues. V was shortened by 6 bases and J by 0 bases, with 14 bases between the two germline ends. The CDR3 coding sequence is TGTGCCAGCAGACCTCCGACAGCCACGAACACCGGGGAGCTGTTTTTT. It translates to CASRPPTATNTGELFF. Full variable domain (remainder filled in from reference TRBV28 and TRBJ2-2): DVKVTQSSRYLVKRTGEKVFLECVQDMDHENMFWYRQDPGLGLRLIYFSYDVKMKEKGDIPEGYSVSREKKERFSLILESASTNQTSMYLCASRPPTATNTGELFFGEGSRLTVL.

V usage is TRBV7-9 and J usage is TRBJ2-3; 8 bases agree with TRBD1. V trimming: 4 bases; J trimming: 6 bases; junction bases outside the gene matches: 12. This CDR3 spans 16 amino acids. Germline CDR1 reads SEHNR; CDR2 reads FQNEAQ (reference sequence). CDR3: CASSSRQGSSVDTQYF. The DNA for the CDR3 is TGTGCCAGCAGCTCTCGACAGGGGAGTTCGGTCGATACGCAGTATTTT.

The chain combines TRBV5-1 with TRBJ1-5, with 8 bases fitting TRBD1. There are 15 residues in the CDR3. Germline V gene sequence: CDR1 SGHRS, CDR2 YFSETQ. The V segment lost 4 bases and the J segment 4 bases; nucleotides outside the gene matches: 7. CDR3 sequence (DNA): TGCGCCAGCAGCCTGACAGGGGAACGGAATCAGCCCCAGCATTTT. Translation gives CASSLTGERNQPQHF.

This clonotype was found a few times. The CDR3 sequence: CASSFWASGSRKGTGELFF. The CDR3 DNA follows: TGTGCCAGCAGTTTCTGGGCTAGCGGGAGTAGAAAGGGTACCGGGGAGCTGTTTTTT. V gene TRBV28 combines with J gene TRBJ2-2; 10 bases are shared with TRBD2. The CDR3 is 19 amino acids. With V trimmed by 3 bases and J by 5 bases, 15 bases remained unmatched. Germline lookup yields CDR1 MDHEN and CDR2 SYDVKM.

As to this clonotype: One base away lies a much larger clone, so this may be a sequencing read error. The V call is TRBV6-9, the J call TRBJ1-6; no firm D call. The CDR3 consists of 15 residues. Between the trimmed V and J ends, which lost 3 bases and 10 bases, there was a span of 16 bases. Germline V CDR1 and CDR2: MNHGY, SVAAGI. This chain's CDR3 is CASSYRGQTGSPLHF. CDR3 coding DNA: TGTGCCAGCAGTTACCGCGGCCAGACCGGGTCACCCCTCCACTTT.

This clonotype was seen ten or more times. The V and J genes are TRBV7-8 and TRBJ2-7; tentatively, D is TRBD2 (5 bases). The CDR3 loop spans 18 amino acids. Germline V gene lookup returns CDR1 SGHVS and CDR2 FQNEAQ. Deletions cut 3 bases from V and 4 bases from J, with 25 bases between. The CDR3 reads CASSFASWWGERSYEQYF. CDR3 nucleotides: TGTGCCAGCAGCTTCGCCTCTTGGTGGGGAGAAAGGTCGTACGAGCAGTACTTC.

Many counts were recorded for this clonotype. The genes are TRBV12-5 and TRBJ2-5; TRBD1 is a possible D gene (5 bases). Trimming shortened V by 6 bases and J by 0 bases, and 14 bases separated the two germline ends. This CDR3 is built from 15 residues. Germline assignment: CDR1 LGHNT and CDR2 FRNRAP. Here the CDR3 reads CASGAQAEYQETQYF. Here the CDR3 DNA reads TGTGCTAGTGGAGCACAGGCCGAGTACCAAGAGACCCAGTACTTC.

The V gene is TRBV19, the J gene TRBJ2-2, with 10 bases identical to TRBD2. The CDR3 totals 16 residues. The germline gives CDR1 LNHDA, CDR2 SQIVND (reference sequence). Germline trimming cut 6 bases from V and 3 bases from J; bases unmatched to any gene: 7. The chain's CDR3 is CASSSLAGVDTGELFF. In nucleotides, the CDR3 is TGTGCCAGTAGCTCTCTAGCGGGAGTGGACACCGGGGAGCTGTTTTTT.

J is TRBJ2-1 and V is TRBV5-4; TRBD1 aligns across 7 bases. The trim removed 4 bases at V and 4 bases at J, leaving 2 bases unmatched. This CDR3 has 13 residues. Germline CDR1 is SGHNT and CDR2 is YYREEE (reference sequence). CDR3 sequence reads: CASSPGQYNEQFF. The CDR3 region has the DNA TGTGCCAGCAGCCCGGGACAGTACAATGAGCAGTTCTTC.

To note about this clonotype: A read error may produce the germline difference seen at one junction end. The chain carries TRBV29-1 and TRBJ1-2; D perhaps matches TRBD1 (5 bases). Per the germline V gene, CDR1 is SQVTM and CDR2 is ANQGSEA. The CDR3 contains 16 residues. As DNA, the CDR3 is TGCAGCGTTGAAGATGTGGGGGAAACTAGGTGGTATGGCTGCACCTTC. Its protein is CSVEDVGETRWYGCTF.

A few counts support this clonotype. The gene calls are TRBV15 and TRBJ1-5, with no clear D. Germline V gene data show CDR1 as LNHNV and CDR2 as YYDKDF (reference sequence). This CDR3 spans 13 amino acids. The V end was cut by 3 bases, the J end by 4 bases, with 7 bases between. The CDR3 region is CATSSTGNQPQHF. CDR3 nucleotide sequence: TGTGCCACCAGCAGTACCGGGAATCAGCCCCAGCATTTT. Using reference TRBV15 and TRBJ1-5 for the parts outside the CDR3, the full variable domain is DAMVIQNPRYQVTQFGKPVTLSCSQTLNHNVMYWYQQKSSQAPKLLFHYYDKDFNNEADTPDNFQSRRPNTSFCFLDIRSPGLGDTAMYLCATSSTGNQPQHFGDGTRLSIL.